This passage covers 32 T cell receptor beta chains from one sample sequenced in a study of cytomegalovirus exposure and HLA in healthy donors (dated 2017 in TCRdb). Receptor amplification or capture employed the immunoSEQ multiplex PCR assay. For the multiplex PCR, a mixture combining 60 forward primers for TCR Vbeta segments and 13 reverse primers for TCR Jbeta segments was used. TCRdb took this table from immuneACCESS and kept in-frame rearrangements with V and J called. Such tables lack part of the clones; where checked against another copy, unresolved V genes explain under half of the gap, and the rest is unexplained. Counted in this sample were under 200,000 clones; around 77% of them appeared once. Together, the top ten hold more than 2% of the sample. Source material: PBMCs. The receptor set was obtained from a man aged 55 to 70 in good health and CMV-seronegative.

The CDR3 DNA reads as TGCAGCGTTGAATATCTGACAACCTCCGGTCTCTTATACACTGAAGCTTTCTTT. Its protein product is CSVEYLTTSGLLYTEAFF. The J gene is TRBJ1-1, the V gene TRBV29-1; D not certain. Germline CDR1 SQVTM, CDR2 ANQGSEA. The CDR3 loop spans 18 amino acids. V lost 2 bases and J lost 3, with 25 bases in between.

The V call is TRBV19, the J call TRBJ1-5, with a tentative D call TRBD1 (5 bases). The V gene lost 6 bases and the J gene lost 0 bases, with 12 bases spanning the gap. This CDR3 comprises 15 residues. Germline lookup yields CDR1 LNHDA and CDR2 SQIVND (reference sequence). The CDR3 reads CASRPQGHSNQPQHF. For the CDR3, the DNA is TGTGCCAGTAGGCCTCAGGGCCATAGCAATCAGCCCCAGCATTTT.

This clone turned up a few times. The chain uses TRBV4-1 and TRBJ2-3; 8 bases fit TRBD1. The CDR3 covers 15 residues. J gave up 4 bases and V 0 bases, and 3 bases lay outside the gene matches. CDR1 and CDR2 from the germline V gene are MGHRA and YSYEKL. The CDR3 loop reads CASSQDDRGADTQYF. The CDR3 DNA follows: TGCGCCAGCAGCCAAGACGACAGGGGCGCAGATACGCAGTATTTT.

This chain connects TRBV5-4 to TRBJ1-2; maybe TRBD1 (6 bases). V lost 4 bases and J lost 10, with 17 bases in between. CDR1 is SGHNT and CDR2 is YYREEE in the germline V gene (reference sequence). The CDR3 is 13 residues long. CDR3 sequence reads: CASSRDRNEPYTF. DNA for the CDR3: TGTGCCAGCAGCAGAGACAGGAACGAGCCCTACACCTTC.

The V and J genes are TRBV5-1 and TRBJ2-2, with unresolved D. The germline V gene encodes CDR1 SGHRS and CDR2 YFSETQ. This CDR3 is 14 amino acids long. The V end lost 4 bases, the J end lost 4 bases, and 11 bases lay between the germline ends. CDR3 nucleotides: TGCGCCAGCAGCATACCCGAGGCCACCGGGGAGCTGTTTTTT. Protein: CASSIPEATGELFF.

The chain combines TRBV18 with TRBJ2-5; TRBD1 matches 7 bases. CDR1 and CDR2 (germline): KGHSH, LQKENI. The CDR3 is made up of 15 amino acids. V was pared by 4 bases and J by 1 base, with 6 bases of the junction left unmatched. The CDR3 DNA is TGTGCCAGCTCACTATTAGGGACAGTCCAAGAGACCCAGTACTTC. It translates to CASSLLGTVQETQYF.

V and J are TRBV27 and TRBJ2-3; TRBD2 agrees at 11 bases. Trimming took 5 bases from V and 1 from J; bases not matched to a gene: 8. This CDR3 comprises 17 residues. Germline CDR1 and CDR2: MNHEY and SMNVEV (reference sequence). The CDR3 region has the DNA TGTGCCAGCAGTCCCAAACATAGCGGGAGGGGCACAGATACGCAGTATTTT. As protein: CASSPKHSGRGTDTQYF.

The chain combines TRBV6-4 with TRBJ2-3, with D hard to call. Germline V lookup: CDR1 MRHNA, CDR2 SNTAGT. V shed 4 bases and J shed 2 bases, with 7 bases lying between them. CDR3 length: 13 residues. DNA of the CDR3: TGTGCCAGCAGTGGATCCTACACAGATACGCAGTATTTT. Translation: CASSGSYTDTQYF.

This clone was detected a few times. The V and J genes are TRBV5-6 and TRBJ1-5; TRBD1 is a possible D gene (6 bases). Germline V gene data show CDR1 as SGHDT and CDR2 as YYEEEE. This CDR3 is built from 16 residues. V dropped 4 bases and J dropped 4 bases, with 18 bases sitting between them. The CDR3 region is CASSPGGGGPNQPQHF. The CDR3 coding sequence is TGTGCCAGCAGCCCTGGGGGCGGGGGACCTAATCAGCCCCAGCATTTT.

The rearrangement links TRBV5-1 to TRBJ1-1, with 10 bases that match TRBD1. The CDR3 spans 15 residues. CDR1 is SGHRS, CDR2 YFSETQ, per germline. The V segment lost 0 bases and the J segment 4 bases; nucleotides outside the gene matches: 3. As DNA, the CDR3 is TGCGCCAGCAGCTTGGGTGGACAGGGGGGCACTGAAGCTTTCTTT. Translation: CASSLGGQGGTEAFF.

This clone showed up just a few times. The chain employs TRBV29-1 and TRBJ1-1, with no clear D. This CDR3 comprises 12 residues. V gave up 3 bases and J gave up 8 bases, with 13 bases separating them. The germline CDR1 and CDR2 sequences are SQVTM and ANQGSEA. Here the CDR3 reads CSVEGSRREAFF. The DNA of the CDR3 is TGCAGCGTTGAGGGCAGCCGGAGGGAAGCTTTCTTT.

The chain employs TRBV18 and TRBJ2-1; 13 bases map to TRBD2. V gave up 3 bases and J gave up 4 bases; unmatched junction bases: 0. The CDR3 contains 15 residues. Germline values: CDR1 KGHSH, CDR2 LQKENI. CDR3: CASSPTSGGYNEQFF. Written as DNA, the CDR3 is TGTGCCAGCTCACCGACTAGCGGGGGGTACAATGAGCAGTTCTTC.

V usage is TRBV6-1 and J usage is TRBJ2-7, with 13 nucleotides matching TRBD2. The CDR3 has 15 amino acids. Germline V gene lookup returns CDR1 MNHNS and CDR2 SASEGT. The J segment lost 5 bases and the V segment lost 7 bases, leaving 8 bases of the junction unmatched. Here the CDR3 DNA reads TGTGCCAGCACGAAACTAGCGGGAGGGGTTGACGAGCAGTACTTC. This codes for CASTKLAGGVDEQYF.

This clone came up a few times. The chain links TRBV6-6 to TRBJ1-6; D not resolved. The CDR3 has 11 residues. Trimming took off 8 bases at V and 6 bases at J, with 5 bases between the two ends. Germline V CDR1 and CDR2: MNHNY, SVGAGI (reference sequence). In nucleotides, the CDR3 is TGTGCCAGCCGGGGTAATTCACCCCTCCACTTT. This gives the protein CASRGNSPLHF.

The CDR3 protein is CASSPRTGSDTQYF. The CDR3 DNA reads TGTGCCAGCAGCCCTCGGACAGGGTCGGATACGCAGTATTTT. The rearrangement links TRBV9 to TRBJ2-3; 8 positions match TRBD1. The V gene's germline CDR1 is SGDLS and CDR2 YYNGEE. The CDR3 runs 14 residues. J lost 6 bases, V lost 4 bases, and 7 bases had no gene match.

The chain has TRBV19 and TRBJ2-7; weak D call: TRBD1 (6 bases). Trimming stripped 2 bases from V and 2 bases from J, with 10 bases between. CDR1 is LNHDA, CDR2 SQIVND, per germline (reference sequence). This CDR3 has 14 amino acids. CDR3 in amino acids: CASSIQSGAYEQYF. Here the CDR3 DNA reads TGTGCCAGTAGTATACAATCAGGGGCCTACGAGCAGTACTTC.

This chain joins TRBV9 and TRBJ2-1, with TRBD2 matching 9 bases. The trim removed 2 bases at V and 8 bases at J, leaving 5 bases unmatched. CDR3 length: 14 amino acids. Germline CDR1 and CDR2: SGDLS and YYNGEE. CDR3 DNA: TGTGCCAGCAGCGTTGGACTAGCGACCCATGAGCAGTTCTTC. It is translated as CASSVGLATHEQFF.

This clone was detected many times. The V gene is TRBV7-7, the J gene TRBJ2-4, with TRBD2 matching over 7 bases. CDR1 is SSHAT and CDR2 is FNYEAQ in the germline V gene (reference sequence). The CDR3 has 15 amino acids. V dropped 4 bases and J dropped 4; count of bases not matched to a gene: 7. CDR3 in amino acids: CASSSHASGKNIQYF. The CDR3 DNA reads as TGTGCCAGCAGCTCCCACGCTAGCGGAAAAAACATTCAGTACTTC. The full variable domain, in which reference TRBV7-7 and TRBJ2-4 provide the parts outside the CDR3, is GAGVSQSPRYKVTKRGQDVTLRCDPISSHATLYWYQQALGQGPEFLTYFNYEAQPDKSGLPSDRFSAERPEGSISTLTIQRTEQRDSAMYRCASSSHASGKNIQYFGAGTRLSVL.

Only one count was recorded for this clone. The J gene is TRBJ2-5, the V gene TRBV28, with 16 bases matching TRBD2. Germline V gene sequence: CDR1 MDHEN, CDR2 SYDVKM. CDR3 size: 14 residues. V gave up 7 bases and J gave up 11 bases; unmatched junction bases: 7. The CDR3 DNA sequence: TGTGCCAGCACTTCCGGGACTAGCGGGAGGGGGCAGTACTTC. Its protein product is CASTSGTSGRGQYF.

The chain recombines TRBV30 with TRBJ2-7; 12 nucleotides align to TRBD2. Germline V gives CDR1 GTSNPN, CDR2 SVGIG (reference sequence). This CDR3 contains 17 residues. With V trimmed by 0 bases and J by 0 bases, 6 bases remained unmatched. As DNA, the CDR3 is TGTGCCTGGAGTGTAAGGCCTAGCGGGAGGGCCTCCTACGAGCAGTACTTC. Translated, it gives CAWSVRPSGRASYEQYF. The whole variable domain, filled in from reference TRBV30 and TRBJ2-7, reads SQTIHQWPATLVQPVGSPLSLECTVEGTSNPNLYWYRQAAGRGLQLLFYSVGIGQISSEVPQNLSASRPQDRQFILSSKKLLLSDSGFYLCAWSVRPSGRASYEQYFGPGTRLTVT.

This chain uses TRBV15 with TRBJ1-3, with 8 bases matching TRBD1. Germline CDR1 reads LNHNV; CDR2 reads YYDKDF (reference sequence). The length of the CDR3 is 16 residues. The V and J ends lost 0 bases and 1 base, in that order; junction bases with no gene match: 2. CDR3 region: CATSRDQGASGNTIYF. The CDR3 DNA sequence: TGTGCCACCAGCAGAGATCAGGGGGCTTCTGGAAACACCATATATTTT.

CDR3 amino acids: CASSLGQGPGEAFF. CDR3 coding DNA: TGCGCCAGCAGCCTAGGACAGGGCCCGGGGGAAGCTTTCTTT. The chain has TRBV5-1 and TRBJ1-1, with 8 nucleotides matching TRBD1. J was trimmed by 8 bases and V by 4 bases; bases with no gene match: 10. CDR3 length equals 14 residues. CDR1 and CDR2 (germline): SGHRS, YFSETQ.

The chain has TRBV4-1 and TRBJ2-7; 12 bases align to TRBD2. V lost 3 bases and J lost 7; bases outside the gene matches: 7. Germline CDR1 MGHRA, CDR2 YSYEKL. The CDR3 loop spans 15 amino acids. The CDR3 DNA reads TGCGCCAGCAGCCACCGACTAGCGGGAGAAAGGGAGCAGTACTTC. Translating it yields CASSHRLAGEREQYF.

The chain uses TRBV6-1 and TRBJ1-2, with 10 bases matching TRBD1. Germline CDR1 and CDR2: MNHNS and SASEGT. V lost 4 bases to trimming and J lost 3 bases; unmatched junction nucleotides: 8. CDR3 length equals 16 residues. CDR3 protein: CASSGTRTGGDYGYTF. In nucleotides, the CDR3 is TGTGCCAGCAGTGGTACAAGGACAGGGGGAGACTATGGCTACACCTTC.

V usage is TRBV30 and J usage is TRBJ1-4; D is ambiguous. Germline loops: CDR1 GTSNPN, CDR2 SVGIG (reference sequence). The V and J ends lost 3 bases and 0 bases respectively, with 17 bases between them. The CDR3 has 17 amino acids. The DNA for the CDR3 is TGTGCCTGGAGCCTTCGGGGTACGAGGTCAACTAATGAAAAACTGTTTTTT. It translates to CAWSLRGTRSTNEKLFF.

J is TRBJ2-5 and V is TRBV5-1; 7 bases agree with TRBD1. The CDR3 is 14 amino acids. The V segment lost 4 bases and the J segment 2 bases; nucleotides outside the gene matches: 5. CDR1 SGHRS and CDR2 YFSETQ come from the germline V gene. CDR3 bases: TGCGCCAGCAGCGGGCGGACAGGACAAGAGACCCAGTACTTC. Its translation is CASSGRTGQETQYF.

The V call is TRBV5-4, the J call TRBJ1-1; 9 nucleotides align to TRBD1. CDR1 and CDR2 (germline): SGHNT, YYREEE (reference sequence). The CDR3 contains 17 residues. V trimming: 3 bases; J trimming: 7 bases; junction bases outside the gene matches: 16. Here the CDR3 DNA reads TGTGCCAGCAGCTCCGGTGTCAAAAGGACAGGGGAGCTTGAAGCTTTCTTT. This encodes CASSSGVKRTGELEAFF.

This clone was seen more than once but under ten times. The chain joins TRBV28 to TRBJ1-1, with D perhaps matching TRBD1 (5 bases). With 4 bases removed from V and 3 bases from J, the gap between germline ends came to 15 bases. Germline-derived CDR1 and CDR2 are MDHEN and SYDVKM. The length of the CDR3 is 15 residues. CDR3 in DNA: TGTGCCAGCAGTTCGGGCGGGGGGGAAGACACTGAAGCTTTCTTT. This codes for CASSSGGGEDTEAFF. Drawing the rest from reference TRBV28 and TRBJ1-1, the complete variable domain is DVKVTQSSRYLVKRTGEKVFLECVQDMDHENMFWYRQDPGLGLRLIYFSYDVKMKEKGDIPEGYSVSREKKERFSLILESASTNQTSMYLCASSSGGGEDTEAFFGQGTRLTVV.

This chain connects TRBV21-1 to TRBJ2-5; TRBD2, the table's D call, lacks a check against the DNA. TRBV21-1 is a pseudogene locus. This CDR3 comprises 16 residues. The CDR3, as DNA: TGTGCCAGCAGCAAAGTCCCACGGAGTGTTTGTGTGACCCAGTACTTC. This translates into CASSKVPRSVCVTQYF.

Written as DNA, the CDR3 is TGCGCCAGCAGCCAAGATACAGCGGGAGGGGACAATGAGCAGTTCTTC. Translating it yields CASSQDTAGGDNEQFF. The chain uses TRBV4-3 and TRBJ2-1; 10 bases agree with TRBD2. The length of the CDR3 is 16 residues. Germline values: CDR1 LGHNA, CDR2 YSLEER. V was clipped by 0 bases and J by 5 bases; unmatched bases: 4.

The J gene is TRBJ2-7, the V gene TRBV18; 7 positions match TRBD1. The CDR3 is made up of 18 amino acids. After removal of 1 base from V and 6 bases from J, the junction contained 18 bases not matched to a gene. Germline V gene sequence: CDR1 KGHSH, CDR2 LQKENI. CDR3 sequence reads: CASSPLAQDRVSYIEQYF. CDR3 bases: TGTGCCAGCTCACCACTAGCGCAAGACAGGGTTTCTTATATCGAGCAGTACTTC.

This clone showed up just a few times. V gene TRBV6-5 combines with J gene TRBJ1-1, with 11 bases lining up with TRBD1. Trimming cost V 4 bases and J 10 bases; bases outside gene matches: 5. The CDR3 is 13 amino acids. The V gene's germline CDR1 is MNHEY and CDR2 SVGAGI. CDR3 amino acids: CASSLGQGAPAFF. The CDR3 DNA reads TGTGCCAGCAGTTTAGGACAGGGGGCGCCAGCTTTCTTT.